One T cell receptor (beta chain) is described in this entry. Genes and germline are mouse. The sequence runs out 3 residues before the end of the CDR3; the remainder is reconstructed from the germline J gene. The data derive from a study of CD8+ T cells in alopecia areata. Using CD4, CD8alpha, NKG2D, NKG2ACE and other markers, pooled cutaneous lymph node cells were sorted. Germline assignment: CDR1 GKSSPN and CDR2 SITVG. The CDR3 covers 15 residues. The V gene end was trimmed by 1 base and the J gene end by 7 bases; junction bases not matched to a gene: 6. It was cDNA, reverse transcribed from extracted RNA, that served as the sequencing template. Sequencing used immunoSEQ multiplex PCR; TCRdb keeps in-frame clones, though not all of them. The sample includes 3,000 to 4,500 clones, none of them occurring once.

V gene TRBV31 combines with J gene TRBJ1-6, with 8 bases identical to TRBD1. TRBJ1-6 is noted as an ORF with a role that remains uncertain. The receptor was derived from a C3H/HeJ mouse with alopecia areata. MHC haplotype here: H2-k. Sequencing was carried out using CD8+ T cells sorted from a lymph node. The sequenced part of the CDR3 DNA is TGTGCCTGGAGTCCGACAGGGGCGGGCAATTCGCCC. Encoded protein: CAWSPTGAGNSP. The entire CDR3 is CAWSPTGAGNSPLYF.